A selection of T cell receptor beta chains follows, all from one sample in a study of blood T cell repertoires in COVID-19. Sequencing used immunoSEQ multiplex PCR; TCRdb keeps in-frame clones, though not all of them. Of under 300,000 clones listed, about 90% are singletons. Sequencing used PBMCs or T cells enriched from blood (not recorded which). The receptors shown here come from a woman in her twenties or thirties with acute COVID-19. The CDR3 runs from the conserved cysteine through the conserved F or W. Each record gives: D gene, J gene, clone size, V gene, CDR3 protein, CDR3 DNA. A D gene is named only where the DNA matches it firmly. Expanded clones are given a class, and other clones once, few, many or no size at all.

>-|TRBJ1-5|-|TRBV27
CASSRAENQPQHF
TGTGCCAGCAGCAGGGCGGAAAATCAGCCCCAGCATTTT
>-|TRBJ1-5|-|TRBV7-2
CASSLQRGQPQHF
TGTGCCAGCAGCTTACAACGGGGTCAGCCCCAGCATTTT
>-|TRBJ2-5|-|TRBV5-1
CASSLESGRQETQYF
TGCGCCAGCAGCTTGGAGAGCGGCAGGCAGGAGACCCAGTACTTC
>TRBD1|TRBJ2-7|once|TRBV10-3
CAISQQDRGIYEQYF
TGTGCCATCAGTCAACAGGACAGGGGAATCTACGAGCAGTACTTC
>-|TRBJ2-5|-|TRBV27
CASRARGTQYF
TGTGCCAGCAGGGCCAGGGGGACCCAGTACTTC
>TRBD1|TRBJ2-2|-|TRBV18
CASSDRQGATGELFF
TGTGCCAGCTCAGACCGACAGGGGGCAACCGGGGAGCTGTTTTTT
>-|TRBJ2-7|many|TRBV15
CATSTPGYEQYF
TGTGCCACCAGCACTCCGGGCTACGAGCAGTACTTC
>-|TRBJ1-3|-|TRBV7-9
CASSLYPGQVGLTIYF
TGTGCCAGCAGCTTATATCCAGGGCAAGTGGGACTAACCATATATTTT
>-|TRBJ1-2|-|TRBV11-2
CASSFGRGNYGYTF
TGTGCCAGCAGCTTCGGCAGGGGAAACTATGGCTACACCTTC
>TRBD1|TRBJ1-4|-|TRBV15
CATSRGQNEKLFF
TGTGCCACCAGCAGGGGACAGAATGAAAAACTGTTTTTT
>-|TRBJ1-2|-|TRBV6-5
CASSPLDRDGYTF
TGTGCCAGCAGTCCCCTCGACAGAGATGGCTACACCTTC
>TRBD1|TRBJ2-5|-|TRBV29-1
CSVETGGAGPLETQYF
TGCAGCGTCGAGACAGGGGGCGCGGGCCCTCTGGAGACCCAGTACTTC
>-|TRBJ2-7|-|TRBV27
CASSTRGVEQYF
TGTGCCAGCAGCACCAGGGGGGTTGAGCAGTACTTC
>TRBD1|TRBJ1-1|-|TRBV6-5
CASSRGQGGTEAFF
TGTGCCAGCAGTAGGGGACAGGGGGGCACTGAAGCTTTCTTT
>-|TRBJ1-5|few|TRBV12-3/TRBV12-4
CASSFLSNQPQHF
TGTGCCAGCAGTTTTCTCTCGAATCAGCCCCAGCATTTT
>-|TRBJ2-1|-|TRBV15
CATSPSGDFYNEQFF
TGTGCCACCAGCCCTTCTGGGGACTTCTACAATGAGCAGTTCTTC
>-|TRBJ1-3|-|TRBV11-2
CASRPQTGSGNTIYF
TGTGCCAGCAGGCCGCAGACAGGCTCTGGAAACACCATATATTTT
>-|TRBJ1-3|-|TRBV30
CAWSVAGAGNTIYF
TGTGCCTGGAGTGTTGCGGGGGCCGGAAACACCATATATTTT
>-|TRBJ2-6|-|TRBV5-1
CASSPGGTGANVLTF
TGCGCCAGCAGCCCAGGAGGGACTGGGGCCAACGTCCTGACTTTC
>TRBD1|TRBJ2-5|-|TRBV18
CASSRPQGAGETQYF
TGTGCCAGCTCACGACCACAGGGGGCCGGGGAGACCCAGTACTTC
>-|TRBJ1-2|-|TRBV2
CASSEVRGYTF
TGTGCCAGCAGTGAAGTGCGTGGCTACACCTTC
>-|TRBJ1-6|-|TRBV21-1
CASSPTQGQGFSWNSPLHF
TGTGCCAGCAGCCCCACGCAGGGACAGGGATTTTCGTGGAATTCACCCCTCCACTTT
>-|TRBJ1-1|-|TRBV5-1
CASSLGLTGLPNTEAFF
TGCGCCAGCAGCTTGGGACTGACAGGCCTCCCGAACACTGAAGCTTTCTTT
>-|TRBJ2-7|-|TRBV4-2
CASSQGTATTEQYF
TGTGCCAGCAGCCAAGGGACAGCTACTACCGAGCAGTACTTC
>-|TRBJ2-5|-|TRBV30
CAWTPRPKLTETQYF
TGTGCCTGGACCCCGCGTCCGAAACTAACAGAGACCCAGTACTTC
>-|TRBJ1-2|-|TRBV30
CAWSLTTQGGYTF
TGTGCCTGGAGCCTTACCACTCAGGGTGGCTACACCTTC
>-|TRBJ1-1|-|TRBV11-2
CASNGPGRTEAFF
TGTGCCAGCAACGGACCTGGGAGGACTGAAGCTTTCTTT
>TRBD1|TRBJ1-1|-|TRBV12-3/TRBV12-4
CASRGQENTEAFF
TGTGCCAGCAGGGGACAGGAGAACACTGAAGCTTTCTTT
>TRBD2|TRBJ2-1|once|TRBV5-8
CASSSGTQANYNEQFF
TGTGCCAGCAGCAGCGGGACTCAGGCAAACTACAATGAGCAGTTCTTC
>TRBD1|TRBJ1-1|-|TRBV19
CASSPRQGWNTEAFF
TGTGCCAGTAGTCCTAGACAGGGGTGGAACACTGAAGCTTTCTTT
>-|TRBJ2-7|-|TRBV28
CASSPRDTNYEQYF
TGTGCCAGCAGTCCTCGGGACACCAACTACGAGCAGTACTTC